Described below is a single T cell receptor (beta chain) sequence and its context. Antigen: not known. After removal of 6 bases from V and 6 bases from J, the junction contained 11 bases not matched to a gene. The CDR3 spans 16 residues. Germline-derived CDR1 and CDR2 are MNHEY and SVGAGI. Primed by a sample-barcoded 5' primer and a J-beta primer mix, a second PCR proceeded for roughly 6 to 12 cycles. Template switching added a 12-random-nucleotide identifier to every cDNA molecule. A single record per CDR3 protein comes from TCRdb applying MiXCR to the 5' RACE reads. Here the sample spans about 580,000 distinct CDR3 sequences, 40% to 55% being singletons. The sample is drawn from a study of blood T cells in healthy people across ages. Study-level points and caveats: With age, beta diversity per million T cells declined roughly linearly, significantly by 40 to 50. Total diversity from one million sequenced T cells was likely underestimated.

Isolating PBMCs gave at least 6 million of these cells per sample. The genes are TRBV6-5 and TRBJ2-2, with 9 bases fitting TRBD1. Material: blood. The sequence was collected from an elderly man in good health. The CDR3 sequence: CASRTTGGGNAGELFF. Here the CDR3 DNA reads TGTGCCAGCAGAACAACAGGGGGCGGAAACGCCGGGGAGCTGTTTTTT.